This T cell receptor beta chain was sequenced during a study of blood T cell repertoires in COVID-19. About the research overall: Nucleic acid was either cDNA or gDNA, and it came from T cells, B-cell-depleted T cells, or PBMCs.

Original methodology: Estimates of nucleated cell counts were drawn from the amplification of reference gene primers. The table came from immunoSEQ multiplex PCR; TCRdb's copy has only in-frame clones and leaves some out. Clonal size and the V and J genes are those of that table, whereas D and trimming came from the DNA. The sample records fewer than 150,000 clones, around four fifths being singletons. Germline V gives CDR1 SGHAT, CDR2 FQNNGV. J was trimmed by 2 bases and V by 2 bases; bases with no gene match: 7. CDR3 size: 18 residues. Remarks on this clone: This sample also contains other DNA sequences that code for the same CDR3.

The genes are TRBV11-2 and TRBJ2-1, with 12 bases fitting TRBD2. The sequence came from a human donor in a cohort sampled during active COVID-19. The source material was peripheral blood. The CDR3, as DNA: TGTGCCAGCAGCTTAAAACTAGCGGGGGGAGGGGCCTACAATGAGCAGTTCTTC. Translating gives CASSLKLAGGGAYNEQFF.